This passage covers 7 T cell receptor beta chains from one sample sequenced in a study of cytomegalovirus exposure and HLA in healthy donors (dated by TCRdb to about 2017). The protocol used for the library was the immunoSEQ multiplex PCR assay. For the multiplex PCR, a mixture combining 60 forward primers for TCR Vbeta segments and 13 reverse primers for TCR Jbeta segments was used. TCRdb retrieved this table from immuneACCESS and kept in-frame rearrangements only. Not all clones are present; in checked studies, unresolved V genes account for under half, and no reason is known for the remainder. The sample yields approximately 160,000 clones; 84% were counted once. Under 5% of the sample comes from the top ten. The sample taken for sequencing was PBMCs. These receptors were obtained from a girl aged 10 to 17 in good health and CMV-seropositive.

This clone came up a few times. The chain couples TRBV10-3 to TRBJ1-1, with D perhaps TRBD1 (5 bases). Germline V gene sequence: CDR1 ENHRY, CDR2 SYGVKD. Trimming left V 0 bases short and J 1 base short, with 12 bases between. This CDR3 contains 16 residues. The DNA of the CDR3 is TGTGCCATCAGTGAGTCGATGGGGGGGAGGAACACTGAAGCTTTCTTT. It specifies CAISESMGGRNTEAFF.

This sequence joins TRBV9 and TRBJ1-3; 7 nucleotides match TRBD1. With 3 bases clipped from V and 0 bases from J, the junction kept 3 bases outside the gene matches. Germline lookup yields CDR1 SGDLS and CDR2 YYNGEE. CDR3 size: 15 residues. The CDR3 coding sequence is TGTGCCAGCAGCGAGACAGGGACCTCTGGAAACACCATATATTTT. Protein: CASSETGTSGNTIYF.

V gene TRBV29-1 combines with J gene TRBJ1-2, with 11 bases matching TRBD1. This CDR3 spans 15 amino acids. V trimming: 1 base; J trimming: 8 bases; junction bases outside the gene matches: 9. Germline-derived CDR1 and CDR2 are SQVTM and ANQGSEA. The chain's CDR3 is CSVEVRTGGTGGYTF. The CDR3 DNA is TGCAGCGTTGAAGTCCGGACAGGGGGCACGGGGGGCTACACCTTC. Using reference TRBV29-1 and TRBJ1-2 for the parts outside the CDR3, the full variable domain is SAVISQKPSRDICQRGTSLTIQCQVDSQVTMMFWYRQQPGQSLTLIATANQGSEATYESGFVIDKFPISRPNLTFSTLTVSNMSPEDSSIYLCSVEVRTGGTGGYTFGSGTRLTVV.

This sequence joins TRBV9 and TRBJ2-6, with 9 bases identical to TRBD2. V shed 0 bases and J 3 bases; nucleotides not matched to a gene: 10. CDR1 is SGDLS and CDR2 is YYNGEE in the germline V gene. The CDR3 is 19 residues long. The CDR3 sequence is CASSVVGGGASNGANVLTF. DNA for the CDR3: TGTGCCAGCAGCGTAGTCGGCGGGGGGGCCTCAAATGGGGCCAACGTCCTGACTTTC.

The chain carries TRBV6-5 and TRBJ1-5; 7 bases match TRBD1. The CDR3 runs to 16 residues. Germline V gene data show CDR1 as MNHEY and CDR2 as SVGAGI. With V trimmed by 0 bases and J by 7 bases, 9 bases remained unmatched. Here the CDR3 DNA reads TGTGCCAGCAGTTACTCGACCGACAGGGTGGGGCAGCCCCAGCATTTT. This codes for CASSYSTDRVGQPQHF.

The rearrangement joins TRBV27 to TRBJ1-1; 7 positions agree with TRBD1. The CDR3 sequence is 13 residues long. CDR1 and CDR2 (germline): MNHEY, SMNVEV (reference sequence). The V and J ends lost 5 bases and 5 bases, in that order; junction bases with no gene match: 5. This CDR3 is CASSTQGWTEAFF. CDR3 nucleotide sequence: TGTGCCAGCAGTACACAGGGGTGGACTGAAGCTTTCTTT.

The gene calls are TRBV18 and TRBJ1-4, with 7 positions matching TRBD1. This CDR3 region has 16 residues. V lost 4 bases, J lost 8 bases, and 13 bases stayed unmatched. Germline values: CDR1 KGHSH, CDR2 LQKENI. The chain's CDR3 is CASSRIGGGRREKLFF. The CDR3 coding sequence is TGTGCCAGCTCACGGATCGGAGGGGGCAGGAGAGAAAAACTGTTTTTT.